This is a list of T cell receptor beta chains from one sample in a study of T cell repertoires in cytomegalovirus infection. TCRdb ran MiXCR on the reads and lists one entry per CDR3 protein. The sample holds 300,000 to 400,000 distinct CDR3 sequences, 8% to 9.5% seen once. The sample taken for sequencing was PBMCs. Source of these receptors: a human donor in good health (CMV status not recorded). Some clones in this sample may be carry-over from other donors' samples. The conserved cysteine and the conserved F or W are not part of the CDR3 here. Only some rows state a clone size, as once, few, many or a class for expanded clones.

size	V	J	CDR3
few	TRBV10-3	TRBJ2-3	AISEGTKEGTQY
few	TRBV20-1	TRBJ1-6	SARPLWQGELNSPLH
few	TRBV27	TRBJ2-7	ASSLRTSGTGEQY
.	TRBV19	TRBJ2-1	ANSIDRDLLPRDEQF
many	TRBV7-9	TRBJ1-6	ASSLQGDNSPLH
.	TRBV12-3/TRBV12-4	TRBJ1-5	ASSPSLRDSNQPQH
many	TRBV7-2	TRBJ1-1	ASSLYRARGVAF
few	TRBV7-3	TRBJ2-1	ASSGVGQGEANEQF
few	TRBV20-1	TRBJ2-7	SARDPSGIYEQY
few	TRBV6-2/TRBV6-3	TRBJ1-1	ASSYPDTEAF
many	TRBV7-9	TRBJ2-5	ASTPGSWAETQY